This TCR beta chain was profiled in a study of metastatic and nonmetastatic thyroid tumors. Study as a whole: The comparison covered peripheral blood and tumor or nodule tissue in malignant and benign thyroid patients.

Thyroid surgery was preceded by no treatment in any patient. This clone has ten or more counts. The antigen is unknown. Findings and limits, study-wide: When malignant thyroid tumors were compared with benign nodules, TCR beta diversity was reportedly significantly higher in the malignant tumors. This held in both blood and tumor samples.

From germline, CDR1 is MNHEY and CDR2 SMNVEV (reference sequence). The germline V and J ends were trimmed by 3 bases and 2 bases, with 11 bases remaining between them. The CDR3 sequence is 15 residues long. TCRdb reprocessed the PCR reads using MiXCR. The sample shows around 45,000 clones, 16% of them seen only once. The sample taken for sequencing was blood. The genes are TRBV27 and TRBJ2-1; TRBD1 might be the D (6 bases). This receptor was identified in a female donor with papillary thyroid cancer or a benign thyroid nodule (not recorded which). Some clones in this sample may be carry-over from other donors' samples. Here the CDR3 DNA reads TGTGCCAGCAGTTTCGGGCAGGGGCCCTACAATGAGCAGTTCTTC. This encodes CASSFGQGPYNEQFF.